This record covers a single T cell receptor beta chain. Its antigen is not yet known. No base quality information exists; no much larger clone differs at one position. The CDR3 regions of human TCRbeta chains were analyzed by immunosequencing. The paper's processing steps were these. TCRs in the repertoires were compared against a reference library of SARS-CoV-2-specific TCRs that had been generated with the MIRA antigen-specificity platform. Breadth meant the fraction of unique TCRs that were SARS-CoV-2-associated, whereas depth meant the fraction of total T cells that were SARS-CoV-2-associated. Using the MIRA data, every spike-specific TCR was mapped to the spike region that the TCR reacted to and assigned to either a CD4 or a CD8 class. Log10-transformed breadth and depth values were compared by one-way ANOVA with Sidak's multiple comparisons tests. The table was pulled from immuneACCESS by TCRdb, which kept in-frame rearrangements only. Such tables lose some clones; where checked, under half of the loss comes from unresolved V genes, and the rest has no known cause. For V, J and clone size, that table is used; D and trimming come from the DNA. The table for this sample lists around 170,000 clones; roughly 88% of them were counted only once. The top ten constitute roughly 0.99% of the sample.

CDR1 MNHEY and CDR2 SVGEGT are derived from the germline V gene. The junction shows trimming of 0 bases on V and 3 bases on J, plus 14 bases between the germline ends. The CDR3 starts with the cysteine, ends with the phenylalanine, and has 16 residues. Only the CDR3 DNA stays, 48 bases, in frame from base 1. The sample originates from a study of T cell responses to AZD1222 COVID-19 vaccine (TCRdb year 2021). Regarding the research as a whole: AZD1222 recipients given second doses at about 4 weeks or at about 12 weeks were pooled, since spike-specific TCR depth and breadth were not found to differ between the two schedules. A total of 233 trial participants underwent TCR sequencing, of whom about 210 had received two doses of AZD1222 and around 25 had received two doses of the MenACWY control vaccine. Trial participants were enrolled by age into 18-55, 56-69 and 70-plus year subgroups, with roughly 160, 29 and 62 TCR-sequenced participants respectively.

What the study reported, not specific to this receptor: A significant rise in spike-specific TCR breadth and depth was observed after two AZD1222 doses relative to day 0 and relative to MenACWY recipients. The vaccine-associated CD4 TCRs covered the entire spike protein, and the dominant responses fell in regions 160-218 and 743-854. Participants were mostly white British and included more females than males, and it was suggested by the authors that clonal diversity may have been underestimated. Because no samples from the day 14 peak response were available, repertoires could be characterized only after the peak T cell response. In the small 56-69-year group, the increase in depth fell short of significance, most likely because of low power. Nearly half of unique spike-specific TCRs reportedly recognized epitopes outside regions mutated in the B.1.351 and B.1.1.7 variants. Conclusions about previously exposed vaccinees are limited because only six or seven AZD1222 recipients were SARS-CoV-2 seropositive at baseline.

The sample's time point label is to be understood as: baseline before first vaccination. Vaccinee samples were obtained from the UK trials COV001 and COV002, which included a single-blind randomized controlled phase 2/3 trial of AZD1222 (ChAdOx1 nCoV-19) in healthy adults. Trial participant PBMC samples were collected at day 0 and day 28 after the second dose for TCRbeta chain sequencing. In this chain, TRBV6-2 or TRBV6-3 is recombined with TRBJ1-2; no D gene can be assigned with confidence. This clonotype originated in an adult in good health. Source: peripheral blood, taken on day 0 of AZD1222 vaccination. The nucleotide sequence reads TGTGCCAGCAGTTACTCAAGTTTCGGGAGCGACTATGGCTACACCTTC. Its translation reads: CASSYSSFGSDYGYTF.